The present TCR beta chain was sequenced within a study of cytomegalovirus exposure and HLA in healthy donors. The V and J ends lost 3 bases and 10 bases, in that order; junction bases with no gene match: 9. The CDR3 sequence is 15 residues long. The germline gives CDR1 SGHRS, CDR2 YFSETQ. Assay used: immunoSEQ multiplex PCR; TCRdb lists only in-frame clones, some missing. The repertoire holds 150,000 to 200,000 clones, with 80% to 90% as singletons. The chain has TRBV5-1 and TRBJ1-6; 8 bases map to TRBD1. The receptor comes from a woman under 40 in good health and CMV-seronegative. Source material: PBMCs. The CDR3 DNA sequence: TGCGCCAGCAGCTGGGACAGGTCCCGAGGGTCACCCCTCCACTTT. It yields the protein CASSWDRSRGSPLHF.